This T cell receptor (beta chain) was identified in a study of cytomegalovirus exposure and HLA in healthy donors. Study-level points and caveats: Most TCR sequences were uncommon, yet certain public TCRs appeared in many donors. Immune exposure was documented only through CMV serostatus.

The PCR used 60 Vbeta and 13 Jbeta primers. Per the study methods: Among the unique TCR beta chains that a later analysis counted, about 81 million in all, 10 million to 14 million were shared. Here immunoSEQ multiplex PCR was the method, and the copy in TCRdb shows in-frame clones only, minus some. Clone size and V and J calls were adopted from that table, with D and trimming inferred from the DNA. The data contain 95,000 to 100,000 clones, 65% to 80% of them seen just once; the ten biggest clones take up over 9.5%. Losses at the gene ends were 5 bases for V and 4 bases for J; bases not matched to a gene: 7. Germline CDR1 reads SGHTA; CDR2 reads FQGNSA. The CDR3 spans 14 residues. On this clone itself: The antigen remains undetermined.

This chain joins TRBV7-2 and TRBJ1-2, with 7 bases that match TRBD1. This sequence was found in a man between 50 and 59 years old in good health and CMV-seronegative. The sequencing sample was made of PBMCs. The CDR3 reads CASSPQGGPYGYTF. The CDR3, as DNA: TGTGCCAGCAGCCCCCAGGGGGGTCCCTATGGCTACACCTTC.